These 9 T cell receptor beta chains were all obtained from the same sample, sequenced in a study of blood T cell repertoires in COVID-19. The method was immunoSEQ multiplex PCR; TCRdb's version includes in-frame clones alone and lacks a portion of them. The table shows 250,000 to 350,000 clones, with approximately 90% occurring only once. Sequenced material: peripheral blood. The source of these receptors is a woman in her sixties or seventies with acute or convalescent COVID-19.

The table lists this clone with a count of one. This sequence joins TRBV5-1 and TRBJ1-4; possible D gene TRBD1, 6 bases. Between the trimmed V and J ends, which lost 0 bases and 0 bases, there was a span of 6 bases. Germline CDR1 SGHRS, CDR2 YFSETQ. The CDR3 has 15 amino acids. CDR3 loop: CASSLAGATNEKLFF. The CDR3, as DNA: TGCGCCAGCAGCTTGGCAGGGGCAACTAATGAAAAACTGTTTTTT. Using reference TRBV5-1 and TRBJ1-4 for the parts outside the CDR3, the full variable domain is KAGVTQTPRYLIKTRGQQVTLSCSPISGHRSVSWYQQTPGQGLQFLFEYFSETQRNKGNFPGRFSGRQFSNSRSEMNVSTLELGDSALYLCASSLAGATNEKLFFGSGTQLSVL.

This clone appeared a few times. The V and J genes are TRBV6-5 and TRBJ1-4, with D possibly TRBD1 on 6 matching bases. Trimming took off 7 bases at V and 8 bases at J, with 17 bases between the two ends. The CDR3 is made up of 14 amino acids. CDR1 MNHEY and CDR2 SVGAGI come from the germline V gene. The CDR3 DNA reads as TGTGCCAGCACCGAAGGAGTGCAGGGGGAAAAACTGTTTTTT. This sequence encodes CASTEGVQGEKLFF.

The gene calls are TRBV14 and TRBJ2-3; a weak D match, TRBD2 (6 bases). CDR3 size: 16 residues. Trimming stripped 1 base from V and 2 bases from J, with 13 bases between. In germline, CDR1 is SGHDN, CDR2 FVKESK. The CDR3 DNA reads as TGTGCCAGCAGCCAAGGTCCTAGCGCTATCACAGATACGCAGTATTTT. Translated, it gives CASSQGPSAITDTQYF. The full variable domain, its missing parts supplied by reference TRBV14 and TRBJ2-3, is EAGVTQFPSHSVIEKGQTVTLRCDPISGHDNLYWYRRVMGKEIKFLLHFVKESKQDESGMPNNRFLAERTGGTYSTLKVQPAELEDSGVYFCASSQGPSAITDTQYFGPGTRLTVL.

The chain carries TRBV5-1 and TRBJ2-1; the D is unclear. Trimming shortened V by 4 bases and J by 7 bases, and 9 bases separated the two germline ends. This CDR3 region has 12 residues. Per the germline V gene, CDR1 is SGHRS and CDR2 is YFSETQ. CDR3 DNA: TGCGCCAGCAGCCCCGGAGTGAATGAGCAGTTCTTC. Translation: CASSPGVNEQFF.

V usage is TRBV11-2 and J usage is TRBJ2-2; TRBD2 agrees at 7 bases. The J segment lost 4 bases and the V segment lost 3 bases, leaving 8 bases of the junction unmatched. The CDR3 is made up of 16 amino acids. Germline assignment: CDR1 SGHAT and CDR2 FQNNGV. The CDR3 coding sequence is TGTGCCAGCAGCTTTTTTGCGGGAGTAGGCACCGGGGAGCTGTTTTTT. It yields the protein CASSFFAGVGTGELFF.

This clone occurred once. This chain uses TRBV9 with TRBJ2-4; 8 nucleotides line up with TRBD1. The ends lost 4 bases at V and 6 bases at J; junction bases unmatched: 6. The CDR3 covers 14 residues. The germline CDR1 and CDR2 sequences are SGDLS and YYNGEE. The CDR3: CASSKQGAGNIQYF. The CDR3 nucleotides read TGTGCCAGCAGCAAGCAGGGGGCGGGAAACATTCAGTACTTC.

The rearrangement joins TRBV7-2 to TRBJ2-7, with 9 bases that match TRBD2. The CDR3 sequence is 18 residues long. V shed 2 bases and J 3 bases; nucleotides not matched to a gene: 14. Germline V gene data show CDR1 as SGHTA and CDR2 as FQGNSA. For the CDR3, the DNA is TGTGCCAGCAGCTTAAGGCCCCCCAGGACTAGCGATTACTACGAGCAGTACTTC. This encodes CASSLRPPRTSDYYEQYF.

This rearrangement joins TRBV5-5 to TRBJ1-1; D unresolved. Germline CDR1 SGHKS, CDR2 YYEKEE (reference sequence). This CDR3 region has 14 residues. V lost 2 bases, J lost 5 bases, and 13 bases lay in between. CDR3 sequence reads: CASSFSAARTEAFF. The CDR3 nucleotides are TGTGCCAGCAGCTTTTCGGCAGCGCGGACTGAAGCTTTCTTT.

The J gene is TRBJ1-6, the V gene TRBV27, with TRBD1 identical over 9 bases. CDR3 length: 16 amino acids. Germline V CDR1 and CDR2: MNHEY, SMNVEV (reference sequence). V shed 3 bases and J 9 bases; nucleotides not matched to a gene: 9. The CDR3 spells CASSFSGVQGASPLHF. The DNA of the CDR3 is TGTGCCAGCAGTTTTAGCGGAGTACAGGGGGCTTCACCCCTCCACTTT.